This TCR beta chain was sequenced for a study of T cells after yellow fever vaccination. Across the whole study: Those fractions that held only low numbers of cells were prepared using the SMART-Seq v4 Ultra Low Input RNA kit.

The authors made TCR cDNA by 5'RACE template switching, adding a universal primer site and UMIs. TCRdb called the 5' RACE reads again in MiXCR, with one record for every CDR3 protein. Among about 550,000 distinct CDR3 sequences, about 19% were seen once, and the ten largest hold approximately 15%. This clonotype was seen repeatedly, ten times or more. Its antigen is as yet unknown. CDR1 and CDR2 (germline): SGHRS, YFSETQ. CDR3 length equals 14 residues. V lost 3 bases to trimming and J lost 1 base, with 7 bases between them. Study-wide results and limits: Peaking on day 5 versus 15, the secondary response was faster but weaker.

The sequence came from a man under 40 who received the YFV17D yellow fever vaccine. The specimen comprised PBMCs, sampled 15 days after the yellow fever booster vaccination. The gene calls are TRBV5-1 and TRBJ2-2, with unresolved D. The CDR3 region has the DNA TGCGCCAGCAGCTCAGATCTGAACACCGGGGAGCTGTTTTTT. It encodes CASSSDLNTGELFF.